This TCR beta chain was obtained from a study of blood T cell repertoires in COVID-19. The CDR3 extends over 15 amino acids. V lost 4 bases and J 4 bases, leaving 16 bases between the germline ends. The germline V gene has CDR1 LNHDA and CDR2 SQIVND (reference sequence). The repertoire was sequenced with immunoSEQ multiplex PCR; TCRdb's copy has only in-frame clones and lacks some. The table lists 100,000 to 120,000 clones, roughly four fifths of them singletons. The V and J genes are TRBV19 and TRBJ1-2, with D perhaps matching TRBD1 (5 bases). This sequence originates from a woman aged 55-70 years with acute or convalescent COVID-19. The sequencing sample was made of peripheral blood. CDR3 amino acids: CASSTERTGLYGYTF. The CDR3 DNA reads as TGTGCCAGTAGTACCGAACGGACGGGACTCTATGGCTACACCTTC.